Sequencing of this T cell receptor (beta chain) was carried out in a study of T cells after yellow fever vaccination. Remarks on this clonotype: Antigen specificity is unknown.

TCRdb passed the 5' RACE reads through MiXCR, listing each CDR3 protein once. This repertoire shows just under 600,000 distinct CDR3 sequences, approximately 12% found once; its top ten account for more than 13%. The CDR3 spans 15 residues. V shed 7 bases and J shed 2 bases, with 16 bases lying between them. Per the germline V gene, CDR1 is LNHNV and CDR2 is YYDKDF (reference sequence). Study-level points and caveats: Subsequent to the booster, the majority of primary-vaccination clones reappeared (96% CD4, around 85% CD8).

The source is a man aged 30-40 years who received the YFV17D yellow fever vaccine. This specimen was PBMCs, taken on the day of the yellow fever booster vaccination. The chain has TRBV15 and TRBJ2-3, with D possibly matching TRBD1 (5 bases). CDR3 coding DNA: TGTGCCACCACCCAGGGTGTTGGTTTCACAGATACGCAGTATTTT. Translation: CATTQGVGFTDTQYF. The complete variable domain, with remaining parts taken from reference TRBV15 and TRBJ2-3, reads DAMVIQNPRYQVTQFGKPVTLSCSQTLNHNVMYWYQQKSSQAPKLLFHYYDKDFNNEADTPDNFQSRRPNTSFCFLDIRSPGLGDTAMYLCATTQGVGFTDTQYFGPGTRLTVL.